Below, 11 T cell receptor beta chains from the same sample are listed, as sequenced in a study of blood T cells in healthy people across ages. A sample-barcoded 5' primer and a J-beta primer mix were used in a second PCR of roughly 6 to 12 cycles. Via MiXCR, TCRdb re-called the 5' RACE reads, giving one row per CDR3 protein. The table lists roughly 2 million distinct CDR3 sequences, about 49% of them singletons. Sequenced: blood. The receptor set was obtained from a woman in her thirties or forties in good health.

The chain has TRBV5-5 and TRBJ1-4; D not resolved. Germline values: CDR1 SGHKS, CDR2 YYEKEE (reference sequence). V shed 4 bases and J shed 3 bases, with 13 bases lying between them. The CDR3 sequence is 15 residues long. CDR3 nucleotide sequence: TGTGCCAGCAGCCCCGGGTATACCCCTAATGAAAAACTGTTTTTT. It codes for CASSPGYTPNEKLFF.

There are a few counts of this clonotype. The chain joins TRBV6-2 or TRBV6-3 to TRBJ2-5; 7 nucleotides line up with TRBD1. Germline assignment: CDR1 MNHEY and CDR2 SVGEGT. The CDR3 extends over 13 amino acids. V was clipped by 5 bases and J by 9 bases; unmatched bases: 9. The CDR3, as DNA: TGTGCCAGCAGTCAGACAGGGAAAGGAGCCCAGTACTTC. As protein: CASSQTGKGAQYF.

This clonotype has only a few counts. The chain employs TRBV12-3 or TRBV12-4 and TRBJ1-5; D is unresolved. V lost 2 bases and J lost 3, with 8 bases in between. The CDR3 consists of 14 residues. The chain's CDR3 is CASSLSGINQPQHF. The CDR3, as DNA: TGTGCCAGCAGTTTATCCGGTATCAATCAGCCCCAGCATTTT.

This clonotype was counted once. This chain connects TRBV5-1 to TRBJ2-7; TRBD1 might be the D (5 bases). The J call may be mistaken, given a closer DNA end match to TRBJ2-5. The CDR3 spans 14 residues. Germline lookup yields CDR1 SGHRS and CDR2 YFSETQ. The CDR3 spells CASSLGQGYRTQYF. The CDR3 DNA reads as TGCGCCAGCAGCTTGGGGCAGGGCTACCGGACCCAGTACTTC.

A note on this clonotype: One junction end disagrees with the germline gene, perhaps due to a read error. The gene calls are TRBV29-1 and TRBJ2-4; a possible D gene is TRBD1 (5 bases). Judging by the DNA end, TRBJ2-5 fits better; the J call may be wrong. CDR1 SQVTM and CDR2 ANQGSEA come from the germline V gene. The CDR3 spans 12 residues. CDR3 in DNA: TGCATCGTTGAGCAGGGATGGGAGACCCAGTACTTC. Residues: CIVEQGWETQYF.

The V call is TRBV9, the J call TRBJ2-3, with D possibly TRBD1 on 6 matching bases. This CDR3 comprises 15 residues. The ends were cut back, 2 bases at V and 1 base at J, with 11 bases in the middle. CDR1 is SGDLS, CDR2 YYNGEE, per germline. The CDR3 region is CASSVQGTRTDTQYF. The CDR3 region has the DNA TGTGCCAGCAGCGTGCAGGGGACCCGCACAGATACGCAGTATTTT.

V gene TRBV15 combines with J gene TRBJ2-2; D is unclear. V lost 5 bases and J lost 4, with 14 bases in between. The CDR3 length is 15 residues. Germline CDR1 and CDR2: LNHNV and YYDKDF (reference sequence). The chain's CDR3 is CATSSIKRSTGELFF. The CDR3 DNA sequence: TGTGCCACCAGCTCAATTAAGAGAAGCACCGGGGAGCTGTTTTTT.

This rearrangement joins TRBV6-6 to TRBJ2-3, with D perhaps TRBD1 (5 bases). The CDR3 loop spans 16 amino acids. Trimming took off 2 bases at V and 1 base at J, with 13 bases between the two ends. CDR1 is MNHNY and CDR2 is SVGAGI in the germline V gene (reference sequence). This chain's CDR3 is CASSYGQVGGTDTQYF. CDR3 nucleotides: TGTGCCAGCAGTTACGGGCAGGTAGGGGGCACAGATACGCAGTATTTT.

For the CDR3, the DNA is TGCAGCGTTTCAGGGATCGATGGCTACACCTTC. This translates into CSVSGIDGYTF. This sequence joins TRBV29-1 and TRBJ1-2; possible D gene TRBD1, 5 bases. The CDR3 runs 11 residues. Trimming took 5 bases from V and 6 from J, leaving 10 bases between them. Germline values: CDR1 SQVTM, CDR2 ANQGSEA.

This chain connects TRBV12-3 or TRBV12-4 to TRBJ1-5, with D tentatively TRBD1 (6 bases). Trimming took 8 bases from V and 1 from J, leaving 12 bases between them. The CDR3 has 14 amino acids. The CDR3 DNA reads TGTGCCAGCTCAACCCAGGGGAGCAATCAGCCCCAGCATTTT. It specifies CASSTQGSNQPQHF.

This rearrangement joins TRBV15 to TRBJ2-1; tentatively, D is TRBD2 (5 bases). Germline loops: CDR1 LNHNV, CDR2 YYDKDF (reference sequence). Trimming removed 3 bases from V and 9 bases from J, with 15 bases in between. The CDR3 has 14 amino acids. The CDR3 DNA reads as TGTGCCACCAGCAGTAGGGTACGGGATCCTGAGCAGTTCTTC. Protein sequence: CATSSRVRDPEQFF.